This TCR beta chain was sequenced in a study of beta chain features in type 1 diabetes. Whole-study context: Cell yields, gender and age were similar in healthy donors and patients.

This clone turned up a few times. Its cognate antigen is unknown. Germline V gives CDR1 SGDLS, CDR2 YYNGEE. Trimming at V came to 0 bases and at J to 6 bases, leaving 7 bases not matched to a gene. The CDR3 is 16 amino acids. Isolated RNA was reverse transcribed in full, so expressed TCRB transcripts were sequenced. Using immunoSEQ multiplex PCR, the repertoire was profiled, and TCRdb retains in-frame clones only, with some absent. The data contain about 160,000 clones, 6.5% to 10% of them singletons. General observations from the study: A definitive answer on HLA type influencing TCRB rearrangement was not reached here. Patients with Type 1 diabetes showed moderately but significantly shorter TCRB CDR3s in all four CD4+ subsets.

This chain connects TRBV9 to TRBJ1-2, with 11 bases lining up with TRBD1. The sample taken for sequencing was central memory CD4+ T cells from blood. This clonotype originated in a young woman with type 1 diabetes. CDR3 region: CASSVEGQGAFNGYTF. The CDR3 coding sequence is TGTGCCAGCAGCGTAGAAGGACAGGGGGCTTTCAATGGCTACACCTTC.